Sequencing of this TCR beta chain was carried out in a study of T cell responses to AZD1222 COVID-19 vaccine. Broader study findings: All repertoire sampling was performed exclusively after the peak T cell response. Only a handful of people who got AZD1222 tested seropositive at baseline. Females made up more of the donors, who were largely white British, and clonal diversity may have come out too low. Spike-specific TCR breadth rose after two AZD1222 doses, and depth rose as well.

About this clone itself: As yet, its antigen is unknown.

TCRdb's table, derived via immunoSEQ multiplex PCR, lists solely in-frame clones and lacks some. The sample carries approximately 130,000 clones, 93% recorded once. The CDR3 contains 14 residues. Trimming took off 4 bases at V and 8 bases at J, with 15 bases between the two ends. CDR1 and CDR2 (germline): SGHTA, FQGNSA. This sample comprised peripheral blood, obtained on day 0 of AZD1222 vaccination. The source is an adult in good health. This chain links TRBV7-2 with TRBJ2-1, with TRBD2 as a possible D gene (6 bases). The CDR3 here is CASSSGGRSDEQFF. CDR3 sequence (DNA): TGTGCCAGCAGCTCTGGGGGGAGAAGCGATGAGCAGTTCTTC. The full variable domain, rest sourced from reference TRBV7-2 and TRBJ2-1, is GAGVSQSPSNKVTEKGKDVELRCDPISGHTALYWYRQSLGQGLEFLIYFQGNSAPDKSGLPSDRFSAERTGGSVSTLTIQRTQQEDSAVYLCASSSGGRSDEQFFGPGTRLTVL.